This paragraph covers one TCR beta chain sequence. Its specificity is unknown. The germline CDR1 and CDR2 sequences are SGDLS and YYNGEE. V lost 0 bases and J 6 bases, leaving 10 bases between the germline ends. This CDR3 has 14 amino acids. Sequencing was performed with immunoSEQ multiplex PCR; in TCRdb, only in-frame clones are kept and a portion is missing. The sample records 100,000 to 150,000 clones, 87% being singletons. The data are from a study of T cell responses to AZD1222 COVID-19 vaccine. The wider study: Pooling covered second doses at about 4 or about 12 weeks.

Overall study results and limits: Reports indicate that nearly half of spike-specific TCRs are directed at unmutated variant regions. Once two AZD1222 doses were given, Spike-specific TCR breadth and depth went up.

Sequencing was performed on peripheral blood, taken on day 0 of AZD1222 vaccination. This clonotype was obtained from an adult in good health. This sequence joins TRBV9 and TRBJ2-1; D call uncertain. The CDR3 sequence is CASSVDPFSNEQFF. DNA of the CDR3: TGTGCCAGCAGCGTAGACCCGTTTAGCAATGAGCAGTTCTTC.